The following is a TCR beta chain sequence with its context. Its antigen is not known. These data come from a study of T cell responses to AZD1222 COVID-19 vaccine. Assay: immunoSEQ multiplex PCR; the TCRdb copy retains only in-frame clones and omits some. The sample carries about 59,000 clones, 89% recorded once. Notes on the study in general: Mostly white British, mostly female donors; authors suggested clonal diversity may be underestimated. Spike-specific TCR breadth and depth went up after people got two AZD1222 doses. Repertoires were obtained solely post-peak T cell response. Nearly half of spike-specific TCRs reportedly target unmutated variant regions.

The germline V gene has CDR1 DFQATT and CDR2 SNEGSKA (reference sequence). The length of the CDR3 is 11 residues. V dropped 3 bases and J dropped 4 bases, with 7 bases sitting between them. The material sequenced was peripheral blood, taken 28 days after the second AZD1222 dose. The chain uses TRBV20-1 and TRBJ2-7; no clear D gene. The sequence came from an adult who received the AZD1222 COVID-19 vaccine. The CDR3 coding sequence is TGCAGTGCTAGCTATTTTTACGAGCAGTACTTC. The encoded protein is CSASYFYEQYF.